The T cell receptor beta chain described here comes from a study of T-cell reconstitution after alpha-beta-depleted transplantation in children. General study points: As was reported, about two months after transplant, alpha-beta T cells came from several hundred expanded graft clones. Newly produced T cells mostly provided counts and TCRbeta diversity after one year, as hyperexpanded clones declined.

Molecular barcoding with unique molecular identifiers was used for the TCRbeta library. TCRdb reprocessed the PCR reads via MiXCR and lists one record per CDR3 protein. Here the sample spans 110,000 or so distinct CDR3 sequences, almost 6.5% being singletons. The CDR3 is 19 residues long. In germline, CDR1 is KGHDR, CDR2 SFDVKD. J lost 6 bases, V lost 4 bases, and 18 bases had no gene match. This clonotype was seen repeatedly, ten times or more. Its antigen remains unknown. The chain couples TRBV24-1 to TRBJ2-7; 12 bases agree with TRBD2. The TCR originated in a male patient between 2 and 9 years old who had a stem cell transplant for acute lymphoblastic leukemia, so the T cells may come from the graft donor. Sample: PBMCs, mostly from graft donor cells, taken 360 days after TCRalphabeta/CD19-depleted stem cell transplant. CDR3 region: CATSDRRRLSRTSGAEQYF. CDR3 sequence (DNA): TGTGCCACCAGTGACCGAAGGAGGTTAAGTAGGACTAGCGGGGCCGAGCAGTACTTC.